This paragraph covers one T cell receptor beta chain sequence. Per the study methods: The assay estimated nucleated cells by amplifying reference gene primers. Assay: immunoSEQ multiplex PCR; the TCRdb copy retains only in-frame clones and omits some. V, J and clone size reflect that table, while D and trimming were determined from the DNA. Of tens of thousands of clones listed, about 80% are singletons. From germline, CDR1 is KGHSH and CDR2 LQKENI. This CDR3 contains 17 residues. V was cut by 4 bases and J by 7 bases, with 20 bases left in between. This sample is drawn from a study of blood T cell repertoires in COVID-19. About the research overall: Sites across the United States, Italy and Spain contributed samples from acute and convalescent COVID-19. The analysed material was cDNA or gDNA that came from T cells, B-cell-depleted T cells, or PBMCs.

This TCR derives from a human donor in a cohort sampled during active COVID-19. J is TRBJ1-6 and V is TRBV18; D call uncertain. Input material: peripheral blood. CDR3 protein: CASSRVYGIDSNSPLHF. DNA for the CDR3: TGTGCCAGCTCACGGGTTTACGGTATTGACTCAAATTCACCCCTCCACTTT.